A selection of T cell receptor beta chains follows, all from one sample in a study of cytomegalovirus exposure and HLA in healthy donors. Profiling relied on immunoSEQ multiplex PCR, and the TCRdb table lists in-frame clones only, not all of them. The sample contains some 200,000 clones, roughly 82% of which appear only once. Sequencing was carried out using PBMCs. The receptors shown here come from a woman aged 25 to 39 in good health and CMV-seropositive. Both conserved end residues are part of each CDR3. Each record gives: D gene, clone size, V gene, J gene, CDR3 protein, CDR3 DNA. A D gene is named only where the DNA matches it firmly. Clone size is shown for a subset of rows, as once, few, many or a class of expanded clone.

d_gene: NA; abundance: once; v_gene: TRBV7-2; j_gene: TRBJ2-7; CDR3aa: CASSLATYEQYF; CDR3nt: TGTGCCAGCAGCTTAGCTACCTACGAGCAGTACTTC
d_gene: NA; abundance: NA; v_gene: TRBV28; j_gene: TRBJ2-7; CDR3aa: CARKSRQDNYEQYF; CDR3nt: TGTGCCAGAAAGTCCCGACAGGACAACTACGAGCAGTACTTC
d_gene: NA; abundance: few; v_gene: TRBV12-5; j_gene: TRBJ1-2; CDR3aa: CATGQNYGYTF; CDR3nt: TGTGCTACAGGACAGAATTATGGCTACACCTTC
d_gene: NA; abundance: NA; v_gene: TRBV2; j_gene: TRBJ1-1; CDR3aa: CASRTYRAAFF; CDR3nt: TGTGCCAGCAGAACCTACAGGGCTGCTTTCTTT
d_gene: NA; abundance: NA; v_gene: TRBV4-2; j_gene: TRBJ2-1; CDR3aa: CASSQPLTREQFF; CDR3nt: TGTGCCAGCAGCCAGCCGTTGACTAGGGAGCAGTTCTTC
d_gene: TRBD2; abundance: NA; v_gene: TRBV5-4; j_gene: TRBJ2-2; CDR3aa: CASSTGLAGGNTGELFF; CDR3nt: TGTGCCAGCAGCACCGGACTAGCGGGAGGGAACACCGGGGAGCTGTTTTTT
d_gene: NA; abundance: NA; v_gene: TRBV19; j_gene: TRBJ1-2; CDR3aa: CASSGVSANYGYTF; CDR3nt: TGTGCCAGTAGTGGCGTCAGCGCAAACTATGGCTACACCTTC
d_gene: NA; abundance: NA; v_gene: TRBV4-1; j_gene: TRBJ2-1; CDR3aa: CASSQDSGPNEQFF; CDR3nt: TGCGCCAGCAGCCAAGATTCAGGGCCGAATGAGCAGTTCTTC
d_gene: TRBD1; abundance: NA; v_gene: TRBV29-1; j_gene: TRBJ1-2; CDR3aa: CSARGDSSNYGYTF; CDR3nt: TGCAGCGCCAGAGGGGACAGCTCAAACTATGGCTACACCTTC
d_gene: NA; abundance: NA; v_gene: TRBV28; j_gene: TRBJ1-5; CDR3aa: CASSFLGTNNQPQHF; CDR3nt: TGTGCCAGCAGTTTCCTCGGGACAAATAATCAGCCCCAGCATTTT
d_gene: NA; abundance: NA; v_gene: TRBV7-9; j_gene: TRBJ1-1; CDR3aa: CASSLAYNEAFF; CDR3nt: TGTGCCAGCAGCTTAGCTTACAACGAAGCTTTCTTT
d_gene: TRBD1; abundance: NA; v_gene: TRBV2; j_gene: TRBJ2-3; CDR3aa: CASLPPGTDYTDTQYF; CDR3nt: TGTGCCAGCCTCCCCCCGGGGACAGACTACACAGATACGCAGTATTTT
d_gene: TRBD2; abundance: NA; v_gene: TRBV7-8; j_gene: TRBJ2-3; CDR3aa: CASSPTQREGTDTQYF; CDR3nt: TGTGCCAGCAGCCCGACCCAACGGGAGGGCACAGATACGCAGTATTTT
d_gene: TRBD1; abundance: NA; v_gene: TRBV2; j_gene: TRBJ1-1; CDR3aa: CASISRRDRGLAEAFF; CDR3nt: TGTGCCAGCATCTCCCGGAGGGACAGGGGGCTCGCTGAAGCTTTCTTT
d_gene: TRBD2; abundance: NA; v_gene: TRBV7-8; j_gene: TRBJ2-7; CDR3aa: CASSLAGLAYEQYF; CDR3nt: TGTGCCAGCAGCTTAGCGGGACTAGCCTACGAGCAGTACTTC
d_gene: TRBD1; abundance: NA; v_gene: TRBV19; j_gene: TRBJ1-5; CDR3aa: CASSMSGQGGGQPQHF; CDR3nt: TGTGCCAGTAGTATGAGCGGACAGGGGGGAGGACAGCCCCAGCATTTT
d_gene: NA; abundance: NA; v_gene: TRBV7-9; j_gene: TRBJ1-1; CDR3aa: CASSVDPGAEAFF; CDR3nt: TGTGCCAGCAGCGTCGACCCCGGGGCTGAAGCTTTCTTT
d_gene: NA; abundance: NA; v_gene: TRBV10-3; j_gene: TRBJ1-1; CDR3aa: CAISAGRGHTNTEAFF; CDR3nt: TGTGCCATCAGTGCTGGACGGGGACACACGAACACTGAAGCTTTCTTT
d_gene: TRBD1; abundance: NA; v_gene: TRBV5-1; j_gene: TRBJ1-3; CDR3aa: CASSPSDRPGNTIYF; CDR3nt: TGCGCCAGCAGCCCCTCGGACAGGCCAGGAAACACCATATATTTT
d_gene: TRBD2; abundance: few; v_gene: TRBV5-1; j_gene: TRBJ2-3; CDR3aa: CASSLLLAGGRDTQYF; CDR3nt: TGCGCCAGCAGCTTGTTACTAGCGGGAGGGAGAGATACGCAGTATTTT
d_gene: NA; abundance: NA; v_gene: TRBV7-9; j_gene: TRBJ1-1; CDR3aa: CASSLTSGEAFF; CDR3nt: TGTGCCAGCAGCTTAACAAGCGGTGAAGCTTTCTTT
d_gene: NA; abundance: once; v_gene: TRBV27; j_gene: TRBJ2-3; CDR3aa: CASSLGLGGRDTQYF; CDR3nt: TGTGCCAGCAGTTTAGGACTAGGGGGGCGGGATACGCAGTATTTT
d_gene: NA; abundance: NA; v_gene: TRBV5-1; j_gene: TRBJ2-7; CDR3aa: CASSLDRVRGEQYF; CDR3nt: TGCGCCAGCAGCTTGGACAGGGTTCGGGGCGAGCAGTACTTC
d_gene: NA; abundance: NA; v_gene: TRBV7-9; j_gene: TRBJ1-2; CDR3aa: CASSPVPDLYGYTF; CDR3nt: TGTGCCAGCAGCCCAGTGCCCGATCTCTATGGCTACACCTTC
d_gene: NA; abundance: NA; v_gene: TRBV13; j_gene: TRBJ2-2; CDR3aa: CASSYELGLNTGELFF; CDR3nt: TGTGCCAGCAGCTACGAGTTGGGACTTAACACCGGGGAGCTGTTTTTT
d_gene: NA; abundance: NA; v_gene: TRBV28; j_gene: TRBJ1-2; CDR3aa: CASSGSVNYGYTF; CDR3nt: TGTGCCAGCAGTGGCAGCGTAAACTATGGCTACACCTTC
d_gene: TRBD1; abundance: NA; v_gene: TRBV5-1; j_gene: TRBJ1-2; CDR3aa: CASSQTGGDLYGYTF; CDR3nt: TGCGCCAGCAGCCAGACAGGGGGTGACCTCTATGGCTACACCTTC
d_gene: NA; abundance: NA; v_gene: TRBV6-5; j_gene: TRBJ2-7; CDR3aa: CASSYSIVNHYEQYF; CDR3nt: TGTGCCAGCAGTTACTCTATAGTAAACCACTACGAGCAGTACTTC
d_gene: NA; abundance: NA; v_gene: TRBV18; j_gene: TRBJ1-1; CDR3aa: CASSRRAMNTEAFF; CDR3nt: TGTGCCAGCTCCCGGAGAGCAATGAACACTGAAGCTTTCTTT
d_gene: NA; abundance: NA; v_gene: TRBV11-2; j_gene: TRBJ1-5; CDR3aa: CASSFNSNQPQHF; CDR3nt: TGTGCCAGCAGCTTTAATAGCAATCAGCCCCAGCATTTT
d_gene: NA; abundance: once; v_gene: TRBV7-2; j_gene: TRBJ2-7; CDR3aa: CASSLNRVDEQYF; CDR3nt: TGTGCCAGCAGCTTAAACAGGGTGGACGAGCAGTACTTC
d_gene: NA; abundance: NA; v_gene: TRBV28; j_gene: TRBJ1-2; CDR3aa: CASSPRGPAAYYGYTF; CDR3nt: TGTGCCAGCAGTCCCAGGGGCCCTGCAGCATACTATGGCTACACCTTC
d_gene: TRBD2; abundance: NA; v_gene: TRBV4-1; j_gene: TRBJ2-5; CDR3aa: CASSQDRWSGRIQETQYF; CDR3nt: TGCGCCAGCAGCCAAGATCGGTGGAGCGGGAGGATTCAAGAGACCCAGTACTTC